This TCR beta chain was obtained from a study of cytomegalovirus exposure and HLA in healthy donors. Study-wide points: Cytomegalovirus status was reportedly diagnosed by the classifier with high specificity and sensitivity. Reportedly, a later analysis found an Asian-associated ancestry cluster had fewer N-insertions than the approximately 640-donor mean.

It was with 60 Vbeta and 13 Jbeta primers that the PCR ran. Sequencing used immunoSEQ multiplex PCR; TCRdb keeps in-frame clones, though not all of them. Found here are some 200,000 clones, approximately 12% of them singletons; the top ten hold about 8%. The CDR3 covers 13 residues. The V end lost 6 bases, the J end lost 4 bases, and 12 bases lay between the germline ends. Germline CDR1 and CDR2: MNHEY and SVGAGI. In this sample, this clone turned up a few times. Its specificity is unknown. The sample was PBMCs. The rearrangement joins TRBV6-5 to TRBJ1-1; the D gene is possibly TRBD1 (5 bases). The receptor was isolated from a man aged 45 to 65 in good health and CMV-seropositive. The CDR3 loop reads CASRSMGGTEAFF. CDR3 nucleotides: TGTGCCAGCAGAAGTATGGGGGGCACTGAAGCTTTCTTT.